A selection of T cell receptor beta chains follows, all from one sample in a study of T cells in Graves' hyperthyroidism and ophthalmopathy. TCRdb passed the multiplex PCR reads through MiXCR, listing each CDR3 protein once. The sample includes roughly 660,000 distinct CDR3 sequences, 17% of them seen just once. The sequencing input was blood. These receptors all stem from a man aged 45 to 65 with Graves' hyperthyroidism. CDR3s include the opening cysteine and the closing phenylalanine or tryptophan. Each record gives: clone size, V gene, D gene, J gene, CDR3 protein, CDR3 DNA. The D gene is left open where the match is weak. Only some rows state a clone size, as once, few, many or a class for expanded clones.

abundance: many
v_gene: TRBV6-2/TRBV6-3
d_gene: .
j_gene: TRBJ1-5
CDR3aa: CASSYSTWGQEPQHF
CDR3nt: TGTGCCAGCAGTTACTCGACCTGGGGGCAAGAGCCCCAGCATTTT

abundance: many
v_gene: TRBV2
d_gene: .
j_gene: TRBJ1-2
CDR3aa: CASSRLAGVKNGYTF
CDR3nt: TGTGCCAGCAGTCGCCTGGCAGGGGTGAAGAATGGCTACACCTTC

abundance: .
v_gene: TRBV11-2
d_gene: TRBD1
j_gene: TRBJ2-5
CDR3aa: CASSLVTGGLETQYF
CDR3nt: TGTGCCAGCAGCTTAGTAACAGGGGGGTTGGAGACCCAGTACTTC

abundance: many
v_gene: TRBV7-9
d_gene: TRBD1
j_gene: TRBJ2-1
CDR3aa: CASSLGTGDLYEQFF
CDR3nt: TGTGCCAGCAGCTTAGGGACAGGGGATCTTTATGAGCAGTTCTTC

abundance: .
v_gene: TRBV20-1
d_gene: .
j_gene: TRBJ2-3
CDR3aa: CSARVGSGTDTQYF
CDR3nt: TGCAGTGCTAGAGTTGGGAGTGGCACAGATACGCAGTATTTT

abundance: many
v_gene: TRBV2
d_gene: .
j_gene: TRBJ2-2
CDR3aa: CASRKLAVPGELFF
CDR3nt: TGTGCCAGCAGAAAACTAGCCGTTCCCGGGGAGCTGTTTTTT

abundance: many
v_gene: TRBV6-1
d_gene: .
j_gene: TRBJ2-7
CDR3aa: CASSYRDPSSYEQYF
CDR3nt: TGTGCCAGCAGCTACCGGGACCCCAGCTCCTACGAGCAGTACTTC

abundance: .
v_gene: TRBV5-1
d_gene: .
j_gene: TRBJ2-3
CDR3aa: CASSLGGIEDTQYF
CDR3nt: TGCGCCAGCAGCTTGGGTGGGATTGAAGATACGCAGTATTTT

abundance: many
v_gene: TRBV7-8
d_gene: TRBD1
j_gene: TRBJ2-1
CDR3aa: CASSGDRGFSYNEQFF
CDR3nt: TGTGCCAGCAGCGGTGACAGGGGGTTCTCCTACAATGAGCAGTTCTTC

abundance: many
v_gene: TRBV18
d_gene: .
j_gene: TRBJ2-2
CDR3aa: CASSPRTLNTGELFF
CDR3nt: TGTGCCAGCTCACCTAGGACATTAAACACCGGGGAGCTGTTTTTT

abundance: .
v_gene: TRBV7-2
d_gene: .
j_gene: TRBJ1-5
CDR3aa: CASSWGTLRNQPQHF
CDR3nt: TGTGCCAGCAGCTGGGGGACACTACGCAATCAGCCCCAGCATTTT

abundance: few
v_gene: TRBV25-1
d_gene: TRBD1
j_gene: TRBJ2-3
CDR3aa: CASSDSTGGVADTQYF
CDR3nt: TGTGCCAGCAGTGATTCGACAGGGGGAGTCGCAGATACGCAGTATTTT

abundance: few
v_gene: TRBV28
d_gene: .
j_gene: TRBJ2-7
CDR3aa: CASSHRLRQSPLQQYF
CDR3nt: TGTGCCAGCAGTCACCGCCTGAGGCAGTCCCCTCTCCAGCAGTACTTC

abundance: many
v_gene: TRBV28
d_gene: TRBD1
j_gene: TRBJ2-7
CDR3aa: CASSIYRGGEQYF
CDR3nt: TGTGCCAGCAGCATTTACAGGGGCGGTGAGCAGTACTTC

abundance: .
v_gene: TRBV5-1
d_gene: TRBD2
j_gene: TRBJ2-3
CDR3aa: CASSLPSSGGITDTQYF
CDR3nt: TGCGCCAGCAGCTTGCCGTCTAGCGGAGGTATCACAGATACGCAGTATTTT

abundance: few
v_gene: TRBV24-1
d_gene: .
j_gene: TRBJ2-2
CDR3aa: CATSDPVWGDTGELFF
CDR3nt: TGTGCCACCAGTGACCCCGTCTGGGGGGATACCGGGGAGCTGTTTTTT

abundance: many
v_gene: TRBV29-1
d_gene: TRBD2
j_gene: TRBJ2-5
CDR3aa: CSVDSGLNQETQYF
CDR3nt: TGCAGCGTTGACTCGGGACTAAACCAAGAGACCCAGTACTTC

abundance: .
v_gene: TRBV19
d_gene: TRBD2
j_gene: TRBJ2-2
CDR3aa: CASIGTSANTGELFF
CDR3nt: TGTGCCAGTATTGGGACTAGCGCGAACACCGGGGAGCTGTTTTTT

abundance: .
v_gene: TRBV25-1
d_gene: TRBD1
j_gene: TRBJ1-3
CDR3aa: CASNYRGKFAGGNTIYF
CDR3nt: TGTGCCAGTAATTACAGGGGAAAATTTGCGGGTGGAAACACCATATATTTT

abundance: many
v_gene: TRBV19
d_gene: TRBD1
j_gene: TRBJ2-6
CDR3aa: CASSMEAGGATGANVLTF
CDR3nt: TGTGCCAGTAGTATGGAGGCAGGGGGCGCGACTGGGGCCAACGTCCTGACTTTC

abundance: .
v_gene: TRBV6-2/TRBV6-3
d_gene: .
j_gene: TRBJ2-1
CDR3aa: CASSYSWGRSYNEQFF
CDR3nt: TGTGCCAGCAGTTACTCCTGGGGGCGGTCCTACAATGAGCAGTTCTTC

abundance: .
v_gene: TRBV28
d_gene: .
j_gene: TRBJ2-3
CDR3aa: CASSLEGNSPDTQYF
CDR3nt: TGTGCCAGCAGTTTAGAAGGAAATTCCCCAGATACGCAGTATTTT

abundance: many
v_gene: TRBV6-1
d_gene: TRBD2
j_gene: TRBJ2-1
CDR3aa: CASSYELAGSEQFF
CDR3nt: TGTGCCAGCAGTTATGAACTAGCGGGAAGTGAGCAGTTCTTC

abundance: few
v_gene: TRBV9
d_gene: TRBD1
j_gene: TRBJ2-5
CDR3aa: CASSVRQGRETQYF
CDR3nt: TGTGCCAGCAGCGTTAGACAGGGGCGAGAGACCCAGTACTTC

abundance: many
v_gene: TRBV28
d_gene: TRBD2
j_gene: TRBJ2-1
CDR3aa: CASSSWTSGSNEQFF
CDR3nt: TGTGCCAGCAGTTCATGGACTAGCGGGAGTAATGAGCAGTTCTTC

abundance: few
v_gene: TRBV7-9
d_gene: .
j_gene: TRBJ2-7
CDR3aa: CASSRHLGQIHEQYF
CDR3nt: TGTGCCAGCAGCCGCCACTTGGGCCAGATCCACGAGCAGTACTTC

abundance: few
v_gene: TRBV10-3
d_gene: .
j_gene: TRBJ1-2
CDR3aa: CAISDGFYGYTF
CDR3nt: TGTGCCATCAGTGACGGGTTCTATGGCTACACCTTC

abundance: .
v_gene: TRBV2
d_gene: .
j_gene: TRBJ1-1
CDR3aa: CASQSFGNTEAFF
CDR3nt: TGTGCCAGTCAGAGCTTCGGGAACACTGAAGCTTTCTTT

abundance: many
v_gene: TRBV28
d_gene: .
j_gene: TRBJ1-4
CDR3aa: CASSSRKGIEKLFF
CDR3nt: TGTGCCAGCAGTTCGAGAAAGGGTATAGAAAAACTGTTTTTT